This TCR beta chain was identified in a study of T cells in Graves' hyperthyroidism and ophthalmopathy. RNA transcripts gave rise to amplified TCR beta CDR3 regions. TCR CDR3 underwent first-round RT-PCR with the HTBI primer set. TCRdb itself ran the multiplex PCR reads through MiXCR, one entry per CDR3 protein. The table shows hundreds of thousands of distinct CDR3 sequences, with roughly 46% occurring only once. It was considered stable Graves' hyperthyroidism when ophthalmopathy did not progress within 18 months. Exclusions: uncontrolled infection, other autoimmune disease, pregnancy, lactation. This CDR3 has 16 amino acids. Trimming shortened V by 4 bases and J by 5 bases, and 21 bases separated the two germline ends. Germline V gene lookup returns CDR1 SGHRS and CDR2 YFSETQ.

This receptor was identified in a young woman with Graves' hyperthyroidism. The chain couples TRBV5-1 to TRBJ2-5, with a weak D call TRBD1 (5 bases). Sequences were obtained from peripheral blood or thyroid tissue (not recorded which). The CDR3 sequence: CASSPGPRVFRETQYF. The CDR3, as DNA: TGCGCCAGCAGCCCCGGGCCCAGGGTTTTTAGGGAGACCCAGTACTTC.